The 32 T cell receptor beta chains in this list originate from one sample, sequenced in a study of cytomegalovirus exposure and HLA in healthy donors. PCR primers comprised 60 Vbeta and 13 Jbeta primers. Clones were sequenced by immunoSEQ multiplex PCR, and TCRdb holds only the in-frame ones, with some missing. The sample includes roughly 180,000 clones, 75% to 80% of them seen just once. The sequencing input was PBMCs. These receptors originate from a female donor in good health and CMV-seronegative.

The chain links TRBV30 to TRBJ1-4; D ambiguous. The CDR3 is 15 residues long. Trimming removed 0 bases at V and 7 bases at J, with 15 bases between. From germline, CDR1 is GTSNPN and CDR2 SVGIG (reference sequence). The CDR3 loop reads CAWSVRAGGIEKLFF. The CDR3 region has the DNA TGTGCCTGGAGTGTGCGGGCCGGCGGGATTGAAAAACTGTTTTTT.

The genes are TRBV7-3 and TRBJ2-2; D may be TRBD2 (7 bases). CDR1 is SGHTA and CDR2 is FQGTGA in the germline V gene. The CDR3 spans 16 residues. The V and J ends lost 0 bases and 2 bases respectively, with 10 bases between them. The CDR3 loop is CASSLTGGTNTGELFF. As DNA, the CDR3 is TGTGCCAGCAGCTTAACGGGGGGGACAAACACCGGGGAGCTGTTTTTT.

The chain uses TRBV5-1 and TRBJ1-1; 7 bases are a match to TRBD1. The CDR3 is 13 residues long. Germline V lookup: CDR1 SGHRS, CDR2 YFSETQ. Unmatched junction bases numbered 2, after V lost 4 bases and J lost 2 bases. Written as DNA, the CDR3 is TGCGCCAGCAGCAGACAGGGAAACACTGAAGCTTTCTTT. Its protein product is CASSRQGNTEAFF. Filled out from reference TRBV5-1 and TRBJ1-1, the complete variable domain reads KAGVTQTPRYLIKTRGQQVTLSCSPISGHRSVSWYQQTPGQGLQFLFEYFSETQRNKGNFPGRFSGRQFSNSRSEMNVSTLELGDSALYLCASSRQGNTEAFFGQGTRLTVV.

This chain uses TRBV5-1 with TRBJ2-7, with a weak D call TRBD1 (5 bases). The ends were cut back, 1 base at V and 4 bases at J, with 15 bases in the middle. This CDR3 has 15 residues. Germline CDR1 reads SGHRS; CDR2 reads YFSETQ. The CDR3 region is CASSLSQGVLYEQYF. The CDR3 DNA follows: TGCGCCAGCAGCTTGTCCCAGGGCGTTCTTTACGAGCAGTACTTC. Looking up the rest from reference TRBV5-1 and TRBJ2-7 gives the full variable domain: KAGVTQTPRYLIKTRGQQVTLSCSPISGHRSVSWYQQTPGQGLQFLFEYFSETQRNKGNFPGRFSGRQFSNSRSEMNVSTLELGDSALYLCASSLSQGVLYEQYFGPGTRLTVT.

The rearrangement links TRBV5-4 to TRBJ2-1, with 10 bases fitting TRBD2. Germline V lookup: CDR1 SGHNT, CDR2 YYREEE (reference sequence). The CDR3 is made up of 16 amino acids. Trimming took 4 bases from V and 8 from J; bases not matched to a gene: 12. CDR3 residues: CASSRGGAGGLDEQFF. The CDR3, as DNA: TGTGCCAGCAGCCGCGGGGGAGCGGGAGGGCTGGATGAGCAGTTCTTC.

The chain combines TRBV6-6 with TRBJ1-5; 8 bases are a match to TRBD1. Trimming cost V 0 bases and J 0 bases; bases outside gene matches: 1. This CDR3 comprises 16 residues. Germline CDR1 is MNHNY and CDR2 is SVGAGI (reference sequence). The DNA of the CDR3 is TGTGCCAGCAGTTACTCGGGACAGGATAGCAATCAGCCCCAGCATTTT. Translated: CASSYSGQDSNQPQHF.

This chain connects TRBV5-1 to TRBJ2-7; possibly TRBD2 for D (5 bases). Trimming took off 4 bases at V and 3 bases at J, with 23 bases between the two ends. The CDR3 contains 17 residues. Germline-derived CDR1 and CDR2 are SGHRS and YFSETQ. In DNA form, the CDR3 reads TGCGCCAGCAGCCTATCCAAGGGCCGCACTGGACTCTACGAGCAGTACTTC. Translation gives CASSLSKGRTGLYEQYF.

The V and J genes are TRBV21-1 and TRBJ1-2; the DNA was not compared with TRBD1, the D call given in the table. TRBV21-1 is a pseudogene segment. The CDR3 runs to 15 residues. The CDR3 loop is CASSSRQFPNYGYTF. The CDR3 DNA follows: TGTGCCAGCAGCAGCCGACAGTTTCCTAACTATGGCTACACCTTC.

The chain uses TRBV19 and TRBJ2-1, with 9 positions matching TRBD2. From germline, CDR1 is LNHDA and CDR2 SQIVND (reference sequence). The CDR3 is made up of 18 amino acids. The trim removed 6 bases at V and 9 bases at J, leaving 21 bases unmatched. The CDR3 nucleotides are TGTGCCAGTAGCCATTACCCTAGCGGGGTCGCCCTGAGTGGTGAGCAGTTCTTC. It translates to CASSHYPSGVALSGEQFF.

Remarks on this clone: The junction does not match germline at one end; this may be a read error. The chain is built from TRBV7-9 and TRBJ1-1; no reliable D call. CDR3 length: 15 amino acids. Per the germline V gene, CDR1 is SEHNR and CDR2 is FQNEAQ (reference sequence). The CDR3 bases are TGTTCCAGCAGCTTATTGGGAGTGGAGAACACTGAAGCTTTCTTT. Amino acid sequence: CSSSLLGVENTEAFF.

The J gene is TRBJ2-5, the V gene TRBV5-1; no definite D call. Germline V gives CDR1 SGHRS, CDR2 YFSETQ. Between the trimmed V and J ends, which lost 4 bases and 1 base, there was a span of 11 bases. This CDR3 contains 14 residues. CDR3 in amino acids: CASSHTTGQETQYF. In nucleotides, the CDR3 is TGCGCCAGCAGCCACACGACGGGCCAAGAGACCCAGTACTTC.

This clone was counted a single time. CDR3 coding DNA: TGTGCCAGCAGGGGGACAGCTAGCAATCAGCCCCAGCATTTT. Translation gives CASRGTASNQPQHF. J is TRBJ1-5 and V is TRBV6-6; 7 bases map to TRBD1. V dropped 6 bases and J dropped 0; count of bases not matched to a gene: 2. Germline V CDR1 and CDR2: MNHNY, SVGAGI (reference sequence). The CDR3 contains 14 residues.

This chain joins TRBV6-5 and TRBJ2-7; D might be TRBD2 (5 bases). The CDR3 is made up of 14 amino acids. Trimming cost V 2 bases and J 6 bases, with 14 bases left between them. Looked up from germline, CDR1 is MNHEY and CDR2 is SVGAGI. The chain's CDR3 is CASSYGGVSGEQYF. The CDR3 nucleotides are TGTGCCAGCAGTTACGGTGGGGTGAGCGGCGAGCAGTACTTC.

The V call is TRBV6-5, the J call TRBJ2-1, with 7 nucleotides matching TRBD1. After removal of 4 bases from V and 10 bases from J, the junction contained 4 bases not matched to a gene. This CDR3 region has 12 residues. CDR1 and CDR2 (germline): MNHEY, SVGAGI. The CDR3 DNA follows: TGTGCCAGCAGTTCCGACAGGGACGAGCAGTTCTTC. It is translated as CASSSDRDEQFF.

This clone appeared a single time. The CDR3 sequence is CASTLAGTDTQYF. Here the CDR3 DNA reads TGTGCCAGCACCCTAGCAGGCACAGATACGCAGTATTTT. This chain uses TRBV2 with TRBJ2-3, with a tentative D call TRBD2 (5 bases). The CDR3 extends over 13 amino acids. Deletions cut 7 bases from V and 1 base from J, with 9 bases between. The V gene's germline CDR1 is SNHLY and CDR2 FYNNEI. Filled out from reference TRBV2 and TRBJ2-3, the complete variable domain reads EPEVTQTPSHQVTQMGQEVILRCVPISNHLYFYWYRQILGQKVEFLVSFYNNEISEKSEIFDDQFSVERPDGSNFTLKIRSTKLEDSAMYFCASTLAGTDTQYFGPGTRLTVL.

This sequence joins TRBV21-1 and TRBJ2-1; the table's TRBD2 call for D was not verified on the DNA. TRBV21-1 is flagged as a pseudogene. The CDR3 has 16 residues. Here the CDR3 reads CASSPAGLYEGNEQFF. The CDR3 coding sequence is TGTGCCAGCAGCCCAGCTGGCCTGTACGAGGGCAATGAGCAGTTCTTC.

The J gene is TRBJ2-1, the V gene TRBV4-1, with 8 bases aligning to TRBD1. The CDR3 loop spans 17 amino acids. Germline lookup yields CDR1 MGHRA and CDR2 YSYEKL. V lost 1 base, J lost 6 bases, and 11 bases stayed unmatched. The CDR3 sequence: CASSQAPTGGSINEQFF. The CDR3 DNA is TGCGCCAGCAGCCAAGCTCCCACAGGGGGTTCTATCAATGAGCAGTTCTTC.

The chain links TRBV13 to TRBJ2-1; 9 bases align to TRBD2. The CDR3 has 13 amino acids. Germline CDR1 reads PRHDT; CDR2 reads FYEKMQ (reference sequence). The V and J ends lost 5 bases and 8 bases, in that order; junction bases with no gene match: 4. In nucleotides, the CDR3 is TGTGCCAGCAGCCCTCGGACTAGCGATGAGCAGTTCTTC. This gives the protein CASSPRTSDEQFF. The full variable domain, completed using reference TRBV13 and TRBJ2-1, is AAGVIQSPRHLIKEKRETATLKCYPIPRHDTVYWYQQGPGQDPQFLISFYEKMQSDKGSIPDRFSAQQFSDYHSELNMSSLELGDSALYFCASSPRTSDEQFFGPGTRLTVL.

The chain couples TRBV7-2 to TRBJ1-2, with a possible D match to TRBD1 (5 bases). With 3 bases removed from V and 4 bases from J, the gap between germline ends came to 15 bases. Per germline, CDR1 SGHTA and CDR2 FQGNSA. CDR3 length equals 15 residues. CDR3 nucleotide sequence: TGTGCCAGCAGCTTCTCTCCAGGGCTCGGCTATGGCTACACCTTC. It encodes CASSFSPGLGYGYTF.

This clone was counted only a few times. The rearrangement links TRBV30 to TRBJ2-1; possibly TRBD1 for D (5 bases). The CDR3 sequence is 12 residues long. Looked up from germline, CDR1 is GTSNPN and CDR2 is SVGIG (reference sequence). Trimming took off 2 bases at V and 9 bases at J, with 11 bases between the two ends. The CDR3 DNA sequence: TGTGCCTGGAGTCCCCGAAGGGGTGAGCAGTTCTTC. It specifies CAWSPRRGEQFF.

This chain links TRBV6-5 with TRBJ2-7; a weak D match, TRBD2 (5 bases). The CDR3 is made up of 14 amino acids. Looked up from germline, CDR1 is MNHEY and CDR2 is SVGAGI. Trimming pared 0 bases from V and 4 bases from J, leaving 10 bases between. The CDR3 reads CASSYSGGIYEQYF. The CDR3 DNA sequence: TGTGCCAGCAGTTACTCAGGAGGAATTTACGAGCAGTACTTC.

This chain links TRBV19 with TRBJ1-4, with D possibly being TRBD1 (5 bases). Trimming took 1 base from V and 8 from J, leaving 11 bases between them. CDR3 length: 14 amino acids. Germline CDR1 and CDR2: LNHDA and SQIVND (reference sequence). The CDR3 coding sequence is TGTGCCAGTAGTATAGTCCAGGGAGGGGAAAAACTGTTTTTT. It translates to CASSIVQGGEKLFF.

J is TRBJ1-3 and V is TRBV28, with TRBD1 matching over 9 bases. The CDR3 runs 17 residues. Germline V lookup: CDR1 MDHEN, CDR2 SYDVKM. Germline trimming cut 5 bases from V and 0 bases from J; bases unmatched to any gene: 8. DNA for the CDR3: TGTGCCAGCAGTCCGGCCGGGACAGGGTACTCTGGAAACACCATATATTTT. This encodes CASSPAGTGYSGNTIYF.

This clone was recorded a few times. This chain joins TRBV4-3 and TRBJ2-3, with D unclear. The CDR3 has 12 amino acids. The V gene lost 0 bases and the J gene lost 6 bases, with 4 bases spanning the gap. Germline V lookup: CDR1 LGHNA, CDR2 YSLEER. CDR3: CASSQERDTQYF. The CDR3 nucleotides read TGCGCCAGCAGCCAAGAGAGGGATACGCAGTATTTT.

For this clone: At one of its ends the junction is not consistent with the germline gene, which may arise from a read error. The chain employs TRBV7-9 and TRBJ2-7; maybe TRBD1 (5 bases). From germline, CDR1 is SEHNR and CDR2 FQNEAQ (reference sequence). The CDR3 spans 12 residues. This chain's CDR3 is CSSSLPRQPQYF. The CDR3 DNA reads TGTTCCAGCAGCTTACCACGACAGCCTCAGTACTTC.

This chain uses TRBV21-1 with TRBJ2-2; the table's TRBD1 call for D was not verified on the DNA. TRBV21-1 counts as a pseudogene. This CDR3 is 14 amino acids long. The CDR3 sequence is CAALRQGGTGELFF. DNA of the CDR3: TGTGCCGCCCTAAGACAGGGGGGCACCGGGGAGCTGTTTTTT.

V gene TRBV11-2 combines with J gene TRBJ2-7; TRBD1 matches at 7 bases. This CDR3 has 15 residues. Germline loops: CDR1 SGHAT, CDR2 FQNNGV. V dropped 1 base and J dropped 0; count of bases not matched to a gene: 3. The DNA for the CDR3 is TGTGCCAGCAGCTTAGCGGGGACAGCCTCCTACGAGCAGTACTTC. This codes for CASSLAGTASYEQYF.

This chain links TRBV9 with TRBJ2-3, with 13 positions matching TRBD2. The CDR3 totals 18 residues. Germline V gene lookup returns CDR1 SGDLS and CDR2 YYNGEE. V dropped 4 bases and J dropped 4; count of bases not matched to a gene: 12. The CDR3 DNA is TGTGCCAGCAGCTCCGCCAGACTAGCGGGGGGTTGGGCAGATACGCAGTATTTT. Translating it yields CASSSARLAGGWADTQYF.

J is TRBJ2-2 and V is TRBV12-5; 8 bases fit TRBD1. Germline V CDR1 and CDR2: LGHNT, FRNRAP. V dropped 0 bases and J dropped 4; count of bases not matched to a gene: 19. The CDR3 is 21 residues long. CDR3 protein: CASGLVWQGASPAEGTGELFF. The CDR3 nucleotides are TGTGCTAGTGGTTTGGTATGGCAGGGGGCCTCTCCCGCCGAGGGCACCGGGGAGCTGTTTTTT. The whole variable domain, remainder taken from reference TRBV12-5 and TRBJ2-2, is DARVTQTPRHKVTEMGQEVTMRCQPILGHNTVFWYRQTMMQGLELLAYFRNRAPLDDSGMPKDRFSAEMPDATLATLKIQPSEPRDSAVYFCASGLVWQGASPAEGTGELFFGEGSRLTVL.

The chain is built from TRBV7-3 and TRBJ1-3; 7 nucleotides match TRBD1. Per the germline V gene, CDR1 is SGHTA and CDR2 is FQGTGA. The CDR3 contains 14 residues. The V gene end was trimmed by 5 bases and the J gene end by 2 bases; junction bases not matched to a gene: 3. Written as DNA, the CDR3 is TGTGCCAGCAGCCCGACAGGGACTGGAAACACCATATATTTT. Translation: CASSPTGTGNTIYF.

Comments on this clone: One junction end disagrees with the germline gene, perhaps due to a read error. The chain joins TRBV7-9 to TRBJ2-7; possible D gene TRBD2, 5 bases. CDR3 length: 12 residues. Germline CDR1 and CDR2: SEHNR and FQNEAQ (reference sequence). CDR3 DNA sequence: TGTTCCAGCAGCTTATTCGGGGACGAGCAGTACTTC. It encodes CSSSLFGDEQYF.

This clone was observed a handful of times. The CDR3 DNA reads TGTGCCAGCAGTGAGCCGGGACAGAGCCCAGAGACCCAGTACTTC. This codes for CASSEPGQSPETQYF. The chain carries TRBV6-1 and TRBJ2-5; 7 bases fit TRBD1. This CDR3 spans 15 amino acids. CDR1 is MNHNS and CDR2 is SASEGT in the germline V gene. J was trimmed by 4 bases and V by 3 bases; bases with no gene match: 8.